This TCR beta chain is drawn from a study of T-cell memory formation after mild COVID-19. Background on the study: Largely donor-specific TCR clusters were found.

General study points: Among contracting clones, CD4+ were mainly CM/EM and CD8+ enriched in EMRA. The study found balanced CD4/CD8 in clones contracting day 15 to 85 and a CD4+ lean in later expanders.

One entry per CDR3 protein results from TCRdb running MiXCR on the 5' RACE reads. Here the sample spans some 270,000 distinct CDR3 sequences, 15% being singletons. Only a few counts were recorded for this clonotype. Its matching antigen is unknown. The germline gives CDR1 SEHNR, CDR2 FQNEAQ (reference sequence). This CDR3 is built from 16 residues. V was pared by 5 bases and J by 0 bases, with 9 bases of the junction left unmatched. Sequencing input: PBMCs or a T cell subset sorted from them (not recorded which). The receptor was isolated from an adult woman who had mild COVID-19 (a few samples of this study predate the infection). Cell type and time point are not known. The gene calls are TRBV7-9 and TRBJ2-7, with 8 bases aligning to TRBD2. The CDR3, as DNA: TGTGCCAGCAGCCCCACTAGCGGCCTAAGCTCCTACGAGCAGTACTTC. It encodes CASSPTSGLSSYEQYF.